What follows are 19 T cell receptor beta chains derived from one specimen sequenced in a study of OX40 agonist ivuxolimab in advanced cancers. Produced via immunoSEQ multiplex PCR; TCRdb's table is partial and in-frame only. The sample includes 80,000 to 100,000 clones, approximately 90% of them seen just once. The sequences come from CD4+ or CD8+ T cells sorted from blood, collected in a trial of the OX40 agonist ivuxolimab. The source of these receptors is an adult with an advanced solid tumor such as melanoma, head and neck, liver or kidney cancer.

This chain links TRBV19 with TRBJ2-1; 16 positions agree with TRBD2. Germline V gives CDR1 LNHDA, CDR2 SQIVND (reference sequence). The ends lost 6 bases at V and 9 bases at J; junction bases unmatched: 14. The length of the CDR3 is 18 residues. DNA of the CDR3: TGTGCCAGTAGAACAGGGGGGACTAGCGGGAGGGCCCGGGGTGAGCAGTTCTTC. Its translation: CASRTGGTSGRARGEQFF.

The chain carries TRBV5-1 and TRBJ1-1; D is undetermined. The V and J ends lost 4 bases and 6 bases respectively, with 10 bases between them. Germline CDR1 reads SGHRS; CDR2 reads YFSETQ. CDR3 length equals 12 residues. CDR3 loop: CASSKGGAEAFF. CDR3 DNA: TGCGCCAGCAGCAAGGGAGGCGCTGAAGCTTTCTTT.

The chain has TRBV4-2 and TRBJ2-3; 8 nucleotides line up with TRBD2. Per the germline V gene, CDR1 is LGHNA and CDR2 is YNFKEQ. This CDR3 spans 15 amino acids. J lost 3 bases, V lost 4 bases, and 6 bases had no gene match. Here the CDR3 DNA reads TGTGCCAGCAGCCGCGGTAGCGGGGATACAGATACGCAGTATTTT. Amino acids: CASSRGSGDTDTQYF.

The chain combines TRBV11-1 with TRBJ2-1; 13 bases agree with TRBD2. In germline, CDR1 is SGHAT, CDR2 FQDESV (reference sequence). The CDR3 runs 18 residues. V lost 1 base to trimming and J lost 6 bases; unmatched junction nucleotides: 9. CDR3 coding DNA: TGTGCCAGCAGCTTAGTTGGGACTAGCGGGATGATTGGCAATGAGCAGTTCTTC. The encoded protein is CASSLVGTSGMIGNEQFF.

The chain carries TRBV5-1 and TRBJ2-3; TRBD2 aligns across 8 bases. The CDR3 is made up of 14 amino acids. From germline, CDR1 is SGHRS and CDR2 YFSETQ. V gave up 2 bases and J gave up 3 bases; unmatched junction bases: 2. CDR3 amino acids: CASSLLADTDTQYF. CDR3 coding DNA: TGCGCCAGCAGCTTACTAGCGGATACAGATACGCAGTATTTT.

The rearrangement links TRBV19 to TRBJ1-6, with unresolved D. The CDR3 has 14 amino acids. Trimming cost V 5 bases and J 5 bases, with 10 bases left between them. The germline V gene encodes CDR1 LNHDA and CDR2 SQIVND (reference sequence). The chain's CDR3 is CASSPNRDNSPLHF. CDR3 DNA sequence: TGTGCCAGTAGTCCCAACAGAGATAATTCACCCCTCCACTTT.

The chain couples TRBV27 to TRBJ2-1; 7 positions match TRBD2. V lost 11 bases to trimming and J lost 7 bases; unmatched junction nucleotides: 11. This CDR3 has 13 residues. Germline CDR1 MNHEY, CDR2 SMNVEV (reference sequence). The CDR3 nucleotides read TGTGCCTGCGGCGTGCGGGGGAAAAATGAGCAGTTCTTC. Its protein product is CACGVRGKNEQFF.

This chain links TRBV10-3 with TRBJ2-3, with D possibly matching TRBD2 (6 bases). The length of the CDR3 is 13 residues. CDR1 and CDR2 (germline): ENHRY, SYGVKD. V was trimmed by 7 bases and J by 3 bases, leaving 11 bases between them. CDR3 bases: TGTGCCATCATGGGCGGGGATACAGATACGCAGTATTTT. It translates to CAIMGGDTDTQYF.

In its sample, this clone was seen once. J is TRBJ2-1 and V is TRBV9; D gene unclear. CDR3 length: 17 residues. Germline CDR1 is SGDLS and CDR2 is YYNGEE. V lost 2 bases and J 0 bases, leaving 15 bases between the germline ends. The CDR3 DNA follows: TGTGCCAGCAGCGTCGGATTGACTTTCAGCTCCTACAATGAGCAGTTCTTC. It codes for CASSVGLTFSSYNEQFF.

The chain's CDR3 is CASSFGEKNTEAFF. CDR3 nucleotide sequence: TGCGCCAGCAGCTTCGGGGAAAAGAACACTGAAGCTTTCTTT. This chain uses TRBV5-1 with TRBJ1-1; no clear D. Deletions cut 2 bases from V and 1 base from J, with 9 bases between. The CDR3 has 14 residues. Germline CDR1 SGHRS, CDR2 YFSETQ.

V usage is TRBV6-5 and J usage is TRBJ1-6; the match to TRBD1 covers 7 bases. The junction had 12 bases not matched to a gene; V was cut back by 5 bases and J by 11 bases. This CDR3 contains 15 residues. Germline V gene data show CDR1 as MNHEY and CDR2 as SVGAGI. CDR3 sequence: CASSPRQGGWPPLHF. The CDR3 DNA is TGTGCCAGCAGTCCTAGACAGGGAGGTTGGCCACCCCTCCACTTT.

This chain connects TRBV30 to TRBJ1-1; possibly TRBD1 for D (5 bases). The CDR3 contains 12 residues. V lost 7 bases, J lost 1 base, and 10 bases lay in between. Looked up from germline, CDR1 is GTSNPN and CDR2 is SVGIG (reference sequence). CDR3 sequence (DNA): TGTGCCTCTAACGGACAGAACACTGAAGCTTTCTTT. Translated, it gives CASNGQNTEAFF.

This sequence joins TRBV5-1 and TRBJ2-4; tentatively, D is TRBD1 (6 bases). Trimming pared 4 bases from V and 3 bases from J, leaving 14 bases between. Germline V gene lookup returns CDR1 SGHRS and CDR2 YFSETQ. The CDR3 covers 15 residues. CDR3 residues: CASSEGVSGKNIQYF. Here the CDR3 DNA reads TGCGCCAGCAGCGAGGGGGTGTCGGGCAAAAACATTCAGTACTTC.

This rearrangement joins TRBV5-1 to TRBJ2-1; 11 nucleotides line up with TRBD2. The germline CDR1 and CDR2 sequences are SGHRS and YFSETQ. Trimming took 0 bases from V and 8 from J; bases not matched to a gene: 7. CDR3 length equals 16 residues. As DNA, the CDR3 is TGCGCCAGCAGCTTGGGCGGTACTAGCGGGAGCGATGAGCAGTTCTTC. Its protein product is CASSLGGTSGSDEQFF. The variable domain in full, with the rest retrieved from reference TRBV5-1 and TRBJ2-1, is KAGVTQTPRYLIKTRGQQVTLSCSPISGHRSVSWYQQTPGQGLQFLFEYFSETQRNKGNFPGRFSGRQFSNSRSEMNVSTLELGDSALYLCASSLGGTSGSDEQFFGPGTRLTVL.

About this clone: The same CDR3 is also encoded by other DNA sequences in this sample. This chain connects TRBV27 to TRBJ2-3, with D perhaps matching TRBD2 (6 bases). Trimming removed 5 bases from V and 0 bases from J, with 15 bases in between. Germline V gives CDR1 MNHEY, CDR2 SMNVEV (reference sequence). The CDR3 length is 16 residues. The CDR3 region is CASSPPGGASTDTQYF. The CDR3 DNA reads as TGTGCCAGCAGTCCCCCGGGCGGGGCCAGCACAGATACGCAGTATTTT.

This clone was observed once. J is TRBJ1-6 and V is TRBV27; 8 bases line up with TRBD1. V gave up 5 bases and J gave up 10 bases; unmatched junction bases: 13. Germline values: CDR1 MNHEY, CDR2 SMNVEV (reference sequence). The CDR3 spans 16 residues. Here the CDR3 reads CASSHRGTRGSSPLHF. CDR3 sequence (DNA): TGTGCCAGCAGTCACAGGGGGACGCGGGGGTCCTCACCCCTCCACTTT.

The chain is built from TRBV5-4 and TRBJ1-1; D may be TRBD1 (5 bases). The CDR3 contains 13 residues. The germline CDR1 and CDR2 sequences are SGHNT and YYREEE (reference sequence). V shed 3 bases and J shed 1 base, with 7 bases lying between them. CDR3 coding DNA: TGTGCCAGCAGCTCCAGGGCGAACACTGAAGCTTTCTTT. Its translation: CASSSRANTEAFF.

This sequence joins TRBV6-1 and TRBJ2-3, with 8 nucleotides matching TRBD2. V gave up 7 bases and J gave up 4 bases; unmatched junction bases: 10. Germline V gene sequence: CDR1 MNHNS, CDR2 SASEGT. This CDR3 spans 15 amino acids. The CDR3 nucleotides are TGTGCCAGCACTGAGAGAGCGGGAGAAGCAGATACGCAGTATTTT. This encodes CASTERAGEADTQYF.

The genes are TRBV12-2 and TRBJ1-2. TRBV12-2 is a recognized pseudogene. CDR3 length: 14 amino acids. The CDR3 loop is CASRLRRGRYGYTF. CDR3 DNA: TGTGCAAGTCGCTTAAGACGGGGCCGCTATGGCTACACCTTC.